This paragraph reports one T cell receptor beta chain. The data were obtained in a study of control samples from healthy donors and cancer patients. Trimming cost V 2 bases and J 8 bases, with 12 bases left between them. Germline-derived CDR1 and CDR2 are SGHDN and FVKESK. CDR3 length: 13 amino acids. This table comes from immunoSEQ multiplex PCR, and its TCRdb copy is limited to in-frame clones, with some not included. The table records 60,000 to 65,000 clones, almost 85% of them present only once. Sequencing was done on a sample of blood. The origin of this receptor is a man in his forties or fifties in good health. V is TRBV14 and J is TRBJ1-2; D call uncertain. The CDR3 DNA follows: TGTGCCAGCAGCCAAACATGGAATAAGGGCTACACCTTC. It is translated as CASSQTWNKGYTF.